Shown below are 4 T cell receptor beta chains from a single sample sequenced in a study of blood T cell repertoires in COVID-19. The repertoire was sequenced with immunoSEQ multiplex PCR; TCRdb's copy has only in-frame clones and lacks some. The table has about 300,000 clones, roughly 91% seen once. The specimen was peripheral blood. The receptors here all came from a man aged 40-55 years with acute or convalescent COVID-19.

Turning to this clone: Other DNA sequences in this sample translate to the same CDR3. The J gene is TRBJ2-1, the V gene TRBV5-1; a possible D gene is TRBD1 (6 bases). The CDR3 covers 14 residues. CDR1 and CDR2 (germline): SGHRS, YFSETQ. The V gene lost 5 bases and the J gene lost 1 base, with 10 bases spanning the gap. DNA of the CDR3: TGCGCCAGCAGGGGTCAGGGGTCCTACAATGAGCAGTTCTTC. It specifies CASRGQGSYNEQFF.

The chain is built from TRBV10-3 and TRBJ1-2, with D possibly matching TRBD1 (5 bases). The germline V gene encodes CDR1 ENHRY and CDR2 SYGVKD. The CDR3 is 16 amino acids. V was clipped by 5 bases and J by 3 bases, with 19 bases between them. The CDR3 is CAISSSRGSSYYGYTF. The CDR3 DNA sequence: TGTGCCATCAGTTCATCCCGGGGGTCTTCCTACTATGGCTACACCTTC.

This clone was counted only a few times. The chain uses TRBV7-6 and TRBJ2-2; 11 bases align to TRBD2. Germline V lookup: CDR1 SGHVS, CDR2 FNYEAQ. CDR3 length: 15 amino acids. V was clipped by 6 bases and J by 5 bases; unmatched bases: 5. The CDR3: CASRSSGGRTGELFF. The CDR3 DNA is TGTGCCAGCAGATCTAGCGGGGGGAGGACCGGGGAGCTGTTTTTT.

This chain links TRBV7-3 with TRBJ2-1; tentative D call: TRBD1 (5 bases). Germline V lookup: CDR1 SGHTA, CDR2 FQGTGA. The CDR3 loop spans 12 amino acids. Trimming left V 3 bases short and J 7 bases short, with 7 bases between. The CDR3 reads CASSFSGNEQFF. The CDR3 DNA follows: TGTGCCAGCAGCTTTTCAGGGAATGAGCAGTTCTTC.